A selection of T cell receptor beta chains follows, all from one sample in a study of cytomegalovirus exposure and HLA in healthy donors. TCRdb's table, derived via immunoSEQ multiplex PCR, lists solely in-frame clones and lacks some. The data hold more than 110,000 clones, with over 80% observed a single time. The sequenced material came from PBMCs. Receptor source: a female donor in good health and CMV-seronegative. The conserved cysteine and the conserved F or W are not part of the CDR3 here. The D gene is left open where the match is weak. Clone size is shown for a subset of rows, as once, few, many or a class of expanded clone.

>TRBV6-1|-|-
ASNRDFFEGETQY
>TRBV28|-|-
ASREQNEQF
>TRBV7-2|-|-
ASSFDGNEKLF
>TRBV2|-|-
ASSESGFNQPQH
>TRBV4-1|-|-
ASSQDTDTQY
>TRBV5-4|TRBD1|-
ASSRWDRSYGYT
>TRBV10-2|TRBD2|-
ASKPGLAGDTYEQY
>TRBV29-1|TRBD1|-
SVPNRGLYGYT
>TRBV6-1|-|-
ASRYQETQY
>TRBV5-6|TRBD2|-
ASSLGAGEVYEQY
>TRBV7-2|TRBD1|-
ASSLWTGETQY
>TRBV6-1|-|-
ATPQGTQETQY
>TRBV30|TRBD2|-
AWRGSGGIYEQY
>TRBV6-5|-|few
ASSYSRGGTGTQY
>TRBV5-6|-|-
ASRWTDLMETQY
>TRBV15|TRBD2|-
ATSRDRGVEY
>TRBV9|TRBD1|-
ASSSGTGASEQY
>TRBV27|TRBD1|-
ASSLTASGTDNEQF
>TRBV13|-|few
ASCYLRGRYT
>TRBV19|TRBD1|few
ASRTGKYQPQH
>TRBV10-1|-|-
ASSDTQTGVYGYT
>TRBV25-1|TRBD2|-
ASSDGIGTSGTEEF
>TRBV16|TRBD1|-
ASSHRTGTSYEQY
>TRBV6-5|-|-
ASSYSGTRIVETQY
>TRBV6-5|-|-
ASSSSGPYEQY
>TRBV6-6|TRBD1|few
ASSYVTGQGWYEQY
>TRBV19|-|-
ASSLATGNTEAF
>TRBV28|-|-
ASSLLAGSSSGANVLT
>TRBV4-1|-|-
ASSQLQGGKAEAF
>TRBV7-9|-|few
ASFGEGTDTGELF
>TRBV5-8|-|-
ASSLEGPGANVLT
>TRBV7-2|-|once
ASRPGMGTEAF
>TRBV19|TRBD2|-
ASSSEREGTYEQY
>TRBV19|-|-
ASSISTAYNEQF
>TRBV2|TRBD2|-
ASSASGGTGELF
>TRBV2|TRBD1|-
ASITGVEQY
>TRBV10-2|TRBD2|-
ASAPGLAGEGTDTQY
>TRBV18|TRBD1|-
ASSLDRGLYEQY
>TRBV5-1|-|-
ASSSTPGATGANVLT
>TRBV6-5|TRBD2|-
ASIRLAGSTDTQY
>TRBV5-1|TRBD1|-
AGRTGGPNTEAF
>TRBV6-5|-|-
ASSYHRLMNTEAF
>TRBV10-3|TRBD2|-
AISEGTSGYGELF
>TRBV28|TRBD1|-
ASSLPGQIQETQY
>TRBV4-1|-|-
ASSQDSRLEGSSSPLH
>TRBV7-9|-|-
ASSFGQGLGDTQY
>TRBV29-1|TRBD1|-
SVQGYSNQPQH
>TRBV6-1|TRBD2|-
ASSEDPGLAGTYEQY
>TRBV11-2|TRBD1|-
ASSWTGPNEKLF
>TRBV6-1|-|-
ASTAAAHNEQF
>TRBV11-1|TRBD1|-
ASSLGRQGSVQTQY
>TRBV13|TRBD2|-
ASSLKGLAGDEQY
>TRBV11-2|-|once
ASSYNNEQF
>TRBV30|-|-
AWRGWGYGGYEQY